Included here is one T cell receptor beta chain sequence, with context. This sample stems from a study of blood T cell repertoires in COVID-19. Study summary: Specimens from acute and convalescent COVID-19 originated in the United States, Italy and Spain. Sources were T cells, B-cell-depleted T cells, or PBMCs; the material itself was cDNA or gDNA.

Categorization into cohorts depended on clinical history that participants reported. Germline V CDR1 and CDR2: MNHEY, SVGEGT. The CDR3 consists of 12 residues. Trimming pared 5 bases from V and 5 bases from J, leaving 10 bases between. Authors' analysis steps: Using reference gene primer amplification, nucleated cell counts were estimated. Method: immunoSEQ multiplex PCR; TCRdb's copy keeps in-frame clones and lacks some. The V and J calls and the clone size are those of that table, but D and trimming were determined from the DNA. The repertoire holds approximately 160,000 clones, around 84% seen once, with about 7.7% in the top ten.

Sequenced input: PBMCs or T cells enriched from blood (not recorded which). The gene calls are TRBV6-2 or TRBV6-3 and TRBJ2-7, with D possibly being TRBD2 (7 bases). The TCR sequence derives from a man between 50 and 59 years old who had recovered from COVID-19. Here the CDR3 reads CASSRGGDEQYF. Here the CDR3 DNA reads TGTGCCAGCAGTCGAGGGGGGGACGAGCAGTACTTC.